The TCR beta chain described here comes from a study of response to subunit inactivated influenza vaccine. Findings and caveats of the study: Researchers suggested that each seasonal influenza vaccination recruits few new T cells.

To note about this clonotype: What it binds is not known.

Germline V lookup: CDR1 SGHTA, CDR2 FQGNSA. The V and J ends lost 2 bases and 0 bases respectively, with 9 bases between them. The CDR3 runs 15 residues. TCRdb redid the calling of the RT-PCR reads with MiXCR, one entry per CDR3 protein. Among some 200,000 distinct CDR3 sequences listed, approximately 12% were seen once. The same specimen was also included in a second study, on T cells expressing NK-cell markers. That investigation notes: The cDNA for TCR beta came from 5'RACE template switching with UMIs. With an anti-gamma-delta TCR antibody, sorting in several experiments was kept to alpha-beta TCR T cells. Specificity for HCMV among expanded NKG2C+ T cell clones was not established.

The chain carries TRBV7-2 and TRBJ2-3; D possibly corresponds to TRBD2 (6 bases). Sequencing used CD8+ T cells sorted from PBMCs, obtained about 13 days after vaccination. The receptor comes from a man aged 45-60 years who received an inactivated influenza vaccine. CDR3 loop: CASSLTSWSTDTQYF. The CDR3 DNA reads as TGTGCCAGCAGCTTAACTAGCTGGAGCACAGATACGCAGTATTTT.